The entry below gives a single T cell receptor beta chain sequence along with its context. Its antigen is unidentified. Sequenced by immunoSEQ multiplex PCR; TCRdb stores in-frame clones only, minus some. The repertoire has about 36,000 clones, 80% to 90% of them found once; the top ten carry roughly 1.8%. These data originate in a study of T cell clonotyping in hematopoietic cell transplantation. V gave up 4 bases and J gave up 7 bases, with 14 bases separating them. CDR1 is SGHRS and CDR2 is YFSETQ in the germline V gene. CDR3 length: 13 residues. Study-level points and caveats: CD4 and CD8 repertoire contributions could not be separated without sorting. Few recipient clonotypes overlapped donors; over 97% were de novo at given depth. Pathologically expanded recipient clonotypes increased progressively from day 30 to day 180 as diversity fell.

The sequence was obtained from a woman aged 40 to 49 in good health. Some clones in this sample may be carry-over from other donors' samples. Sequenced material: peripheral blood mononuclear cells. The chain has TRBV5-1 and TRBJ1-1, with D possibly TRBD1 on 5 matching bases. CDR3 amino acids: CASSEGRAGEAFF. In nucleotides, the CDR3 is TGCGCCAGCAGCGAGGGCAGGGCCGGTGAAGCTTTCTTT.